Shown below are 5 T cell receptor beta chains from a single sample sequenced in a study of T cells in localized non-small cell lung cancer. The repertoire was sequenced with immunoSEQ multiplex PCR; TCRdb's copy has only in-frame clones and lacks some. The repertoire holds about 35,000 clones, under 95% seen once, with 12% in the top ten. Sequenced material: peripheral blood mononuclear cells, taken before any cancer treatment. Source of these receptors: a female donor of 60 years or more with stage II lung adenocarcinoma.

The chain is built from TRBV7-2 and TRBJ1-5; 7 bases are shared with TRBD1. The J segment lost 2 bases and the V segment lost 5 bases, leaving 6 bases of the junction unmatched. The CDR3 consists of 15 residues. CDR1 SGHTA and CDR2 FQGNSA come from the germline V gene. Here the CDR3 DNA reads TGTGCCAGCAGCACGGGACAGACCGGCAATCAGCCCCAGCATTTT. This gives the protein CASSTGQTGNQPQHF.

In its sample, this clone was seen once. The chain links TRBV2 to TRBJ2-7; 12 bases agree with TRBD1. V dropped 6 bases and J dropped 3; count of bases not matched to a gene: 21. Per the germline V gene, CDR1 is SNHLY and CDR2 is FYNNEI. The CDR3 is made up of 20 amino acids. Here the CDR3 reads CASRSPNRDRGPLGHYEQYF. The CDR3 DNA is TGTGCCAGCAGATCCCCCAATAGGGACAGGGGGCCTCTGGGCCACTACGAGCAGTACTTC.

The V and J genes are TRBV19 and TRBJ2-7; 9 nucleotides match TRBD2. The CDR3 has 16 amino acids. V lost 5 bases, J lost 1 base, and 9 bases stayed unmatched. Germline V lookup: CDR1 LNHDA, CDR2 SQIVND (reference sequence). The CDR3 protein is CASSPRWTSASYEQYF. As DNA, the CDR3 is TGTGCCAGTAGTCCTAGATGGACTAGCGCATCCTACGAGCAGTACTTC.

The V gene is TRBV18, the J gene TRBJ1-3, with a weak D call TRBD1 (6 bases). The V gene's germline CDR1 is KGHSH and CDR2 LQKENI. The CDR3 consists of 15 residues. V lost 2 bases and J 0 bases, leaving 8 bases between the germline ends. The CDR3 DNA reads TGTGCCAGCTCACCAGACAGGACCTCTGGAAACACCATATATTTT. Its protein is CASSPDRTSGNTIYF.

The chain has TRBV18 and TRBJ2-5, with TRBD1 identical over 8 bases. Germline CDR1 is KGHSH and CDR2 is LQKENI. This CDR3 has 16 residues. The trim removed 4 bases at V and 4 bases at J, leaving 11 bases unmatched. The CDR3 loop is CASSLFRTGRRETQYF. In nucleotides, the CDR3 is TGTGCCAGCTCACTATTTCGGACAGGGCGGCGAGAGACCCAGTACTTC.